The 15 T cell receptor beta chains below were found in one sample sequenced in a study of radiation and T cells in renal cell carcinoma. The assay was immunoSEQ multiplex PCR, and TCRdb's table has in-frame clones only and misses some. The sample lists approximately 150,000 clones, roughly 83% occurring once. Time point: baseline pretreatment blood. Treatment specified: 15 Gy SBRT to primary tumor, nephrectomy 4 weeks later. Sequenced here: blood, sampled from a patient whose treatment included radiotherapy and nephrectomy. All receptors come from a woman aged 45-59 years with renal cell carcinoma.

The rearrangement links TRBV9 to TRBJ2-7; D may be TRBD1 (6 bases). CDR3 length: 15 residues. V lost 1 base and J 3 bases, leaving 14 bases between the germline ends. Germline V gene data show CDR1 as SGDLS and CDR2 as YYNGEE. CDR3: CASSVSAQGDYEQYF. CDR3 coding DNA: TGTGCCAGCAGCGTATCGGCACAGGGCGACTACGAGCAGTACTTC.

The chain has TRBV5-4 and TRBJ2-7; D unclear. V lost 1 base to trimming and J lost 4 bases, with 6 bases between them. The CDR3 loop spans 12 amino acids. The germline gives CDR1 SGHNT, CDR2 YYREEE (reference sequence). The CDR3 DNA is TGTGCCAGCAGCTTGACGAGTTACGAGCAGTACTTC. It codes for CASSLTSYEQYF.

This clone was seen more than once but under ten times. V and J are TRBV19 and TRBJ1-5; D unclear. This CDR3 has 13 amino acids. The V gene lost 7 bases and the J gene lost 1 base, with 8 bases spanning the gap. From germline, CDR1 is LNHDA and CDR2 SQIVND (reference sequence). CDR3 in DNA: TGTGCCAGTACGGTGGAAAGCAATCAGCCCCAGCATTTT. Translation gives CASTVESNQPQHF.

V usage is TRBV4-2 and J usage is TRBJ2-3; perhaps TRBD2 as D (5 bases). V lost 0 bases to trimming and J lost 1 base, with 14 bases between them. The CDR3 extends over 17 amino acids. Germline assignment: CDR1 LGHNA and CDR2 YNFKEQ. CDR3 bases: TGTGCCAGCAGCCAAGAGGTTTTGGCGGGTGGCACAGATACGCAGTATTTT. Encoded protein: CASSQEVLAGGTDTQYF.

This clone was recorded once. V is TRBV19 and J is TRBJ2-5; D remains unclear. CDR1 LNHDA and CDR2 SQIVND come from the germline V gene (reference sequence). CDR3 length: 14 residues. Between the trimmed V and J ends, which lost 7 bases and 5 bases, there was a span of 17 bases. The CDR3 is CASTSGWEWETQYF. The CDR3, as DNA: TGTGCCAGTACCTCCGGGTGGGAATGGGAGACCCAGTACTTC.

The chain joins TRBV15 to TRBJ2-5, with 8 bases that match TRBD1. The CDR3 totals 18 residues. From germline, CDR1 is LNHNV and CDR2 YYDKDF (reference sequence). The junction had 13 bases not matched to a gene; V was cut back by 0 bases and J by 4 bases. CDR3 in DNA: TGTGCCACCAGCAGAGATTTGGCAGGGGGCAGTTCCGGAGAGACCCAGTACTTC. Its protein is CATSRDLAGGSSGETQYF.

The chain has TRBV5-3 and TRBJ1-5, with 9 positions matching TRBD1. TRBV5-3 falls under the ORF class, with uncertain function. The V gene end was trimmed by 4 bases and the J gene end by 2 bases; junction bases not matched to a gene: 19. This CDR3 contains 20 residues. In nucleotides, the CDR3 is TGTGCCAGAAGCATCGACCCCCGGGACAGGGAGGGGAAGGGCAATCAGCCCCAGCATTTT. This gives the protein CARSIDPRDREGKGNQPQHF.

This sequence joins TRBV5-1 and TRBJ2-2; 9 bases are a match to TRBD2. CDR1 and CDR2 (germline): SGHRS, YFSETQ. The CDR3 is 15 amino acids. V trimming: 3 bases; J trimming: 1 base; junction bases outside the gene matches: 1. CDR3 amino acids: CASSSSGVNTGELFF. The CDR3 coding sequence is TGCGCCAGCAGCTCTAGCGGGGTGAACACCGGGGAGCTGTTTTTT.

This clone has a single count. This chain connects TRBV9 to TRBJ2-7; TRBD2 matches 13 bases. In germline, CDR1 is SGDLS, CDR2 YYNGEE. This CDR3 has 14 residues. Trimming cost V 4 bases and J 4 bases; bases outside gene matches: 2. The CDR3 coding sequence is TGTGCCAGCAGCAAGACTAGCGGGAGGTACGAGCAGTACTTC. Translating gives CASSKTSGRYEQYF.

This clone is a singleton in its sample. The sample holds other DNA sequences that translate to the same CDR3. The gene calls are TRBV5-1 and TRBJ1-2; 8 nucleotides align to TRBD1. Germline-derived CDR1 and CDR2 are SGHRS and YFSETQ. The CDR3 extends over 14 amino acids. The V segment lost 4 bases and the J segment 1 base; nucleotides outside the gene matches: 3. The CDR3, as DNA: TGCGCCAGCAGCCCAGGACAGGGTAACTATGGCTACACCTTC. It translates to CASSPGQGNYGYTF.

The rearrangement links TRBV27 to TRBJ1-2; 7 bases are a match to TRBD1. Germline loops: CDR1 MNHEY, CDR2 SMNVEV (reference sequence). This CDR3 is 13 amino acids long. With V trimmed by 0 bases and J by 6 bases, 1 base remained unmatched. CDR3 bases: TGTGCCAGCAGTTTATCCGACAGGGATGGCTACACCTTC. It is translated as CASSLSDRDGYTF.

This clone was recorded only once. The chain employs TRBV2 and TRBJ1-2, with a tentative D call TRBD1 (6 bases). The length of the CDR3 is 13 residues. The germline V and J ends were trimmed by 6 bases and 4 bases, with 12 bases remaining between them. Germline CDR1 and CDR2: SNHLY and FYNNEI. The CDR3 is CASRETGGYGYTF. CDR3 sequence (DNA): TGTGCCAGCAGGGAGACAGGCGGCTATGGCTACACCTTC.

CDR3 region: CASSQDHAGGIGEQFF. CDR3 bases: TGCGCCAGCAGCCAAGATCACGCGGGAGGCATTGGGGAGCAGTTCTTC. The chain joins TRBV4-3 to TRBJ2-1; 8 nucleotides align to TRBD2. The CDR3 totals 16 residues. Germline CDR1 reads LGHNA; CDR2 reads YSLEER. V was pared by 0 bases and J by 10 bases, with 11 bases of the junction left unmatched.

V is TRBV6-4 and J is TRBJ1-2, with TRBD1 identical over 8 bases. The trim removed 6 bases at V and 5 bases at J, leaving 2 bases unmatched. This CDR3 comprises 12 residues. From germline, CDR1 is MRHNA and CDR2 SNTAGT. The CDR3 nucleotides read TGTGCCAGCAGCGGACAGGGTTATGGCTACACCTTC. Translated: CASSGQGYGYTF.

V and J are TRBV29-1 and TRBJ2-7; no reliable D call. This CDR3 is built from 12 residues. Trimming removed 7 bases from V and 6 bases from J, with 16 bases in between. The V gene's germline CDR1 is SQVTM and CDR2 ANQGSEA. CDR3 nucleotides: TGCAGCGCGCGCGATTCGAACCGCGAGCAGTACTTC. This sequence encodes CSARDSNREQYF.